This T cell receptor beta chain derives from a study of blood T cell repertoires in COVID-19. The recovered donors of Cohort 3 showed two negative PCRs, clearance, or symptom resolution. The V gene lost 7 bases and the J gene lost 0 bases, with 9 bases spanning the gap. The V gene's germline CDR1 is SNHLY and CDR2 FYNNEI. This CDR3 comprises 13 residues. The table came from immunoSEQ multiplex PCR; TCRdb's copy has only in-frame clones and leaves some out. The table has over 150,000 clones, 75% to 85% seen once. Sequencing was done on a sample of PBMCs or T cells enriched from blood (not recorded which). The V call is TRBV2, the J call TRBJ1-1; D not resolved. The sequence was obtained from a man aged 35-49 years who had recovered from COVID-19. CDR3 nucleotide sequence: TGTGCCAGCAACGGGGTTATGAACACTGAAGCTTTCTTT. Protein: CASNGVMNTEAFF.